This T cell receptor (beta chain) was recovered during a study of T cell repertoires in cytomegalovirus infection. General study results and limits: Dominant in the ex vivo response were TCR beta clonotypes restricted by HLA-C and specific for CMV.

The sample holds a few counts of this clonotype. Its antigen is currently unknown. This CDR3 region has 15 residues. Per germline, CDR1 SQVTM and CDR2 ANQGSEA. Trimming took off 6 bases at V and 2 bases at J, with 18 bases between the two ends. TCRdb fed the reads into MiXCR, producing one record per CDR3 protein. The data hold 28,000 or so distinct CDR3 sequences, with under 20% observed a single time. The input for sequencing was CD8+ T cells from cultured PBMCs, taken from culture after CMV antigen stimulation. The rearrangement links TRBV29-1 to TRBJ2-3; D is perhaps TRBD2 (6 bases). This receptor was obtained from a human donor in good health (CMV status not recorded). Some clones in this sample may be carry-over from other donors' samples. Here the CDR3 DNA reads TGCAGCGTCACCCTGGGGGGAACTTACACAGATACGCAGTATTTT. Translated: CSVTLGGTYTDTQYF.